This T cell receptor beta chain stems from a study of Graves' ophthalmopathy and Graves' hyperthyroidism. Regarding the study as a whole: Detected in blood as well were most expanded thyroid clonotypes with frequency above 0.001.

In this cohort's terms, stable hyperthyroidism meant no ophthalmopathy by 18 months of follow-up. Lactation, pregnancy, uncontrolled infections and other autoimmune diseases were all grounds for excluding patients. Clinical symptoms, serum thyroxine, TRAb, thyroid ultrasound and orbital computed tomography determined diagnosis. This clonotype was found many times. Its antigen is not identified. TCR beta CDR3 amplification used RNA transcripts. The library came from an HTBI-primed first-round RT-PCR and a second-round multiplex PCR. A single record per CDR3 protein comes from TCRdb applying MiXCR to the multiplex PCR reads. This sample yields 300,000 to 500,000 distinct CDR3 sequences, of which 15% are seen a single time; 5.5% to 8% belongs to the top ten. V was clipped by 1 base and J by 9 bases, with 11 bases between them. This CDR3 has 14 residues. Germline V gene data show CDR1 as SGHRS and CDR2 as YFSETQ.

This chain connects TRBV5-1 to TRBJ1-6; TRBD1 might be the D (6 bases). Sequences were obtained from peripheral blood. This TCR came from a woman between 18 and 30 years old with stable Graves' hyperthyroidism. CDR3 protein: CASSLSGAGSPLHF. CDR3 nucleotide sequence: TGCGCCAGCAGCTTGTCAGGGGCAGGTTCACCCCTCCACTTT.